This TCR beta chain was sequenced for a study of T cell responses to AZD1222 COVID-19 vaccine. General study results and limits: Reportedly, nearly half the spike-specific TCRs target unmutated variant regions. Clonal diversity was possibly underestimated, and white British individuals and females predominated among donors.

Clones were read by immunoSEQ multiplex PCR, and TCRdb kept only the in-frame ones, dropping some. The sample shows more than 80,000 clones, 70% to 90% of them seen only once. V was clipped by 2 bases and J by 2 bases, with 11 bases between them. CDR1 and CDR2 from the germline V gene are SGHKS and YYEKEE (reference sequence). The CDR3 runs to 16 residues. Concerning this clone: Its antigen is unknown.

The TCR was taken from an adult who received the AZD1222 COVID-19 vaccine. The rearrangement links TRBV5-5 to TRBJ1-6, with a weak D call TRBD1 (6 bases). The sequences come from peripheral blood, collected 28 days after the second AZD1222 dose. For the CDR3, the DNA is TGTGCCAGCAGCTTCCGGGACACTACCTATAATTCACCCCTCCACTTT. This sequence encodes CASSFRDTTYNSPLHF.